The rows below give T cell receptor beta chains drawn from one sample of a study of blood T cells in healthy people across ages. Each CDR3 protein gets one entry after TCRdb re-called the 5' RACE reads with MiXCR. This sample has about 830,000 distinct CDR3 sequences, with 62% found just once. The specimen was blood. The source is a man between 25 and 39 years old in good health. The CDR3 runs from the conserved cysteine through the conserved F or W. The D gene is left open where the match is weak. Size is omitted from some rows. Given values are once, few, many or a class for expanded clones.

TRBD1	once	TRBV27	TRBJ2-3	TGTGCCAGCAGTTTAAGGCTGGCGACAGGGGGAGGAAAAGATACGCAGTATTTT	CASSLRLATGGGKDTQYF
NA	NA	TRBV6-2/TRBV6-3	TRBJ2-7	TGTGCCAGCAGTTACTCTGGGGGCGAAGCGGCTAACGAGCAGTACTTC	CASSYSGGEAANEQYF
TRBD2	NA	TRBV7-2	TRBJ2-1	TGTGCCAGCAGCTTAAGGCTAGCGGGGGACTACAATGAGCAGTTCTTC	CASSLRLAGDYNEQFF
NA	once	TRBV6-2/TRBV6-3	TRBJ2-5	TGTGCCAGCAGTTACGAACCACGAGATGCCGGTGAGCAGTACTTC	CASSYEPRDAGEQYF
TRBD2	many	TRBV20-1	TRBJ2-1	TGCAGTGCTCCCCACCGACTAGCGGGTAAATCCTACAATGAGCAGTTCTTC	CSAPHRLAGKSYNEQFF
TRBD1	few	TRBV29-1	TRBJ2-5	TGCAGCGTTGACGGACAGGGGGATGCTCAGTCCCAAGAGACCCAGTACTTC	CSVDGQGDAQSQETQYF
NA	NA	TRBV30	TRBJ2-3	TGTGCCTGGAGTCCCACAGATACGCAGTATTTT	CAWSPTDTQYF
TRBD1	few	TRBV29-1	TRBJ2-3	TGTGCCAGCAGTCGGGACAGGGGCACAGATACGCAGTATTTT	CASSRDRGTDTQYF
TRBD2	NA	TRBV4-3	TRBJ2-2	TGCGCCAGCAGCCAGGATAGCGGGGGGGCTGCCGGGGAGCTGTTTTTT	CASSQDSGGAAGELFF
TRBD2	NA	TRBV15	TRBJ2-1	TGTGCCGCCAGTCTCATCAGGGCTAGCGGGGACAATGAGCAGTTCTTC	CAASLIRASGDNEQFF
NA	NA	TRBV10-3	TRBJ2-7	TGTGCCATCAGTGAGTACGGGGACGAGCAGTACTTC	CAISEYGDEQYF
TRBD2	NA	TRBV4-2	TRBJ2-7	TGTGCCAGCAGCCAAGACGGCGGGGGGTCCTACGAGCAGTACTTC	CASSQDGGGSYEQYF
NA	NA	TRBV9	TRBJ2-5	TGTGCCAGCAGCACCCAAGGGTCTGCAGAGACCCAGTACTTC	CASSTQGSAETQYF
NA	NA	TRBV6-1	TRBJ2-7	TGTGCCAGCAGTGAACAGTTCTGGGGTTCTCCCTACGAGCAGTACTTC	CASSEQFWGSPYEQYF
NA	NA	TRBV20-1	TRBJ2-7	TGCAGTGCTAGAGATATACCTGGGGTCTCCTACGAGCAGTACTTC	CSARDIPGVSYEQYF
NA	few	TRBV27	TRBJ2-5	TGTGCCAGCAGTTTGGGAACCCCGAGGGAGACCCAGTACTTC	CASSLGTPRETQYF
NA	few	TRBV4-3	TRBJ2-3	TGCGCCAGCAGCCAAGTTCTGTTTACCGACACGCAGTATTTT	CASSQVLFTDTQYF
TRBD1	NA	TRBV28	TRBJ1-2	TGTGCCAGCAGTTCAGGACAGGCCAAATCAAACTATGGCTACACCTTC	CASSSGQAKSNYGYTF
NA	few	TRBV7-3	TRBJ2-2	TGTGCCAGCAGCTTAAATGGGGGGACGGACGGGGAGCTGTTTTTT	CASSLNGGTDGELFF
NA	NA	TRBV28	TRBJ1-5	TGTGCCAGCAGTGACGGGGGCGCGCAGCCCCAGCATTTT	CASSDGGAQPQHF
TRBD2	NA	TRBV20-1	TRBJ2-3	TGCAGTGCTTTACTAGCGCCTCACCCGATTGATACGCAGTATTTT	CSALLAPHPIDTQYF
NA	NA	TRBV25-1	TRBJ1-2	TGTGCCAGCAGTGGGCCCCTCACCCATCCCGACAGGTCTTGGGCTAACTATGGCTACACCTTC	CASSGPLTHPDRSWANYGYTF
NA	NA	TRBV6-2/TRBV6-3	TRBJ2-3	TGTGCCAGCAGTTCCCACAGGGATCGCGCAGATACGCAGTATTTT	CASSSHRDRADTQYF
TRBD1	NA	TRBV2	TRBJ2-6	TGTGCCATCCCGACAGGGGGCAATGGGGCCAACGTCCTGACTTTC	CAIPTGGNGANVLTF
TRBD1	few	TRBV4-3	TRBJ1-2	TGCGCCAGCAGCCAAGATCAGGGGGCGTTGGGCTACACCTTC	CASSQDQGALGYTF
NA	NA	TRBV19	TRBJ2-7	TGTGCCAGTAGTATAAGCCAGGGAGAATACGAGCAGTACTTC	CASSISQGEYEQYF
NA	NA	TRBV4-3	TRBJ2-6	TGCGCCAGCAGCCAAGGGGAAACCAGCGTCCTGACTTTC	CASSQGETSVLTF
NA	NA	TRBV28	TRBJ1-5	TGTGCCAGCAGTTTAGTCGGGGGAACTTATAGCAATCAGCCCCAGCATTTT	CASSLVGGTYSNQPQHF
TRBD2	few	TRBV6-5	TRBJ2-3	TGTGCCAGCAGTTACTCGAAATTAGCGGGGGGGCCGTATACGCAGTATTTT	CASSYSKLAGGPYTQYF
NA	NA	TRBV4-2	TRBJ2-6	TGTGCCAGCAGCCAAGATATTTCTGGGGCCAACGTCCTGACTTTC	CASSQDISGANVLTF
TRBD2	NA	TRBV5-1	TRBJ2-5	TGCGCCAGCAGCTCCCACTTGCGGGGGGAACAAGAGACCCAGTACTTC	CASSSHLRGEQETQYF
NA	few	TRBV6-6	TRBJ1-5	TGTGCCAGCAGTTACAGCGCAGGGTCTGGAAGTCAGCCCCAGCATTTT	CASSYSAGSGSQPQHF
TRBD2	once	TRBV6-2/TRBV6-3	TRBJ2-1	TGTGCCAGCAGTTACTCGAACCCGACTAGCGGGGGCTATAATGAGCAGTTCTTC	CASSYSNPTSGGYNEQFF
NA	NA	TRBV20-1	TRBJ2-4	TGCAGTGCTCCATCAGGGACGGCCAAAAACATTCAGTACTTC	CSAPSGTAKNIQYF
NA	NA	TRBV7-9	TRBJ2-1	TGTGCCTGCACCCCCGGGAGTTACAATGAGCAGTTCTTC	CACTPGSYNEQFF
NA	NA	TRBV27	TRBJ2-7	TGTGCCAGCAGTTGGGGGGCCCCGAGCTCCTACGAGCAGTACTTC	CASSWGAPSSYEQYF
NA	NA	TRBV6-2/TRBV6-3	TRBJ1-2	TGTGCCAGCAGTTACAGCCATGGTGGCTATGGCTACACCTTC	CASSYSHGGYGYTF
NA	NA	TRBV2	TRBJ2-1	TGTGCCAGCAGTGAGTTTTCGGACAGAATAAGTAATGAGCAGTTCTTC	CASSEFSDRISNEQFF
NA	NA	TRBV2	TRBJ1-1	TGTGCCAGCAGTGCTGTCCTGGGCCCTGAAGCTTTCTTT	CASSAVLGPEAFF
TRBD2	NA	TRBV7-8	TRBJ2-5	TGTGCCAGCAGCTGGACGCGGGAGCAGTACTTC	CASSWTREQYF
NA	NA	TRBV20-1	TRBJ2-3	TGCAGTGCTACCTGGACAGGGAGGGCGGATACGCAGTATTTT	CSATWTGRADTQYF
NA	many	TRBV7-9	TRBJ1-2	TGTGCCAGCAGCCCCCCGGCCACAACAGGGAATGGCTACACCTTC	CASSPPATTGNGYTF
NA	NA	TRBV2	TRBJ2-3	TGTGCCAGCAGCCGCGAGCCGCGGACAGATACGCAGTATTTT	CASSREPRTDTQYF
NA	NA	TRBV4-2	TRBJ1-1	TGTGCCAGCAGCCCGAGCCCTATTCAGAAAACTACTGAAGCTTTCTTT	CASSPSPIQKTTEAFF
NA	NA	TRBV14	TRBJ2-7	TGTGCCAGCAGCCGAGACCGGGGCCGTCTCTACGAGCAGTACTTC	CASSRDRGRLYEQYF